The entry that follows covers one T cell receptor (beta chain) sequence. The investigators amplified TCR beta CDR3 regions from RNA transcripts. The HTBI primer set was used in a first-round RT-PCR of the TCR CDR3. Using its own MiXCR run on the multiplex PCR reads, TCRdb lists one record per CDR3 protein. The sample yields 500,000 to 800,000 distinct CDR3 sequences, nearly 45% seen once. With 3 bases removed from V and 3 bases from J, the gap between germline ends came to 14 bases. The length of the CDR3 is 15 residues. Diagnosing involved the use of clinical symptoms, serum thyroxine and TRAb, thyroid ultrasound and orbital computed tomography. The data stem from a study of T cells in Graves' hyperthyroidism and ophthalmopathy.

This clonotype was sampled from an adult man with Graves' disease, either hyperthyroidism or ophthalmopathy (not recorded which). The J gene is TRBJ1-2, the V gene TRBV12-3 or TRBV12-4; TRBD1 might be the D (6 bases). Sample: peripheral blood or thyroid tissue (not recorded which). As DNA, the CDR3 is TGTGCCAGCAGTTTTCGGGCGGGGGGGCACTATGGCTACACCTTC. Protein: CASSFRAGGHYGYTF.